These 2 T cell receptor beta chains came from one sample sequenced in a study of CD8 T cells in ankylosing spondylitis (dated by TCRdb to the late 2010s). The library was built by means of 5' RACE. Sequenced using an Illumina MiSeq. In TCRdb, the public reads were trimmed at Q25 with fastp and aligned with MiXCR, with productive beta chains retained. For every CDR3 protein sequence, its rows merge into one entry that carries the most common genes and DNA. The sample yields over 25,000 distinct CDR3 sequences; 11% to 15% were counted once. In total, the top ten clones hold 35% to 45% of the sample. Input material: blood. The origin of the receptors is a male donor with ankylosing spondylitis or in good health (not recorded which).

In this sample, this clonotype turned up a few times. V gene TRBV9 combines with J gene TRBJ1-4; D is ambiguous. Germline V gene lookup returns CDR1 SGDLS and CDR2 YYNGEE. The germline V and J ends were trimmed by 0 bases and 5 bases, with 11 bases remaining between them. The CDR3 length is 15 residues. CDR3 protein: CASSVGGRRNEKLFF. The CDR3 region has the DNA TGTGCCAGCAGCGTAGGCGGCAGAAGGAATGAAAAACTGTTTTTT.

The chain recombines TRBV4-2 with TRBJ2-1; D is uncertain. The germline V and J ends were trimmed by 0 bases and 7 bases, with 10 bases remaining between them. Germline CDR1 reads LGHNA; CDR2 reads YNFKEQ. The CDR3 loop spans 14 amino acids. DNA of the CDR3: TGTGCCAGCAGCCAAGACCGTAGTAGAAATGAGCAGTTCTTC. It specifies CASSQDRSRNEQFF.